This TCR beta chain was sequenced for a study of cytomegalovirus exposure and HLA in healthy donors. Study results and limitations: The presence/absence work took it that sequencing depth was about the same across donors. Owing to their indistinguishability, certain V segments, notably TRBV6-2 and TRBV6-3, were excluded.

Regarding this clone: As yet, its antigen is unknown.

V dropped 3 bases and J dropped 4; count of bases not matched to a gene: 12. There are 16 residues in the CDR3. Germline assignment: CDR1 SGHRS and CDR2 YFSETQ. The primer mix had 60 Vbeta and 13 Jbeta primers. Generated by immunoSEQ multiplex PCR, the TCRdb table keeps only in-frame clones and is missing some. Among some 200,000 clones listed, around 81% were seen once. The receptor comes from a woman in her thirties in good health and CMV-seropositive. V and J are TRBV5-1 and TRBJ1-1, with 7 bases identical to TRBD1. Sequences were obtained from PBMCs. This chain's CDR3 is CASSSASGTAVTEAFF. The CDR3 DNA reads TGCGCCAGCAGCTCAGCATCCGGGACAGCGGTCACTGAAGCTTTCTTT.